This TCR beta chain was observed in a study of cytomegalovirus exposure and HLA in healthy donors. General study results and limits: Productive rates of about 87% or about 30% were seen for most TCR beta V segments in an earlier analysis. TCR beta V- and J-gene trimming was later associated with a missense DCLRE1C variant.

The V and J ends lost 2 bases and 1 base respectively, with 8 bases between them. The CDR3 extends over 14 amino acids. CDR1 and CDR2 (germline): MNHEY, SVGAGI. With regard to this clone: The antigen is unknown.

The study ran its PCR with 60 Vbeta and 13 Jbeta primers. Profiling relied on immunoSEQ multiplex PCR, and the TCRdb table lists in-frame clones only, not all of them. The sample records about 140,000 clones, around two thirds being singletons. This TCR derives from a young man in good health and CMV-seropositive. The chain is built from TRBV6-5 and TRBJ1-1, with D perhaps matching TRBD1 (5 bases). The sample taken for sequencing was PBMCs. The CDR3 nucleotides read TGTGCCAGCAGTTACCCCGGGGGGAACACTGAAGCTTTCTTT. Its protein product is CASSYPGGNTEAFF.